This T cell receptor (beta chain) was documented in a study of blood T cell repertoires in COVID-19 (TCRdb year 2020). About the study as a whole: Samples from collaborators originated in the United States, Italy and Spain and spanned both the acute and convalescent phases of COVID-19. The samples were drawn from the first 160 participants of the ongoing ImmuneRACE study and from 1,254 subjects provided by 6 global collaborators. The prospective study material was composed of cDNA or gDNA derived from T cells, B-cell-depleted T cells, or PBMCs. A freely available public database, intended as a resource for researchers studying the immune response to SARS-CoV-2, is where the repertoires were released. Sample metadata almost always included a de-identified subject ID, COVID-19 status, age in years and sex. HLA class I and class II types, where available, came from metadata supplied by the sample provider rather than from assay-based typing. Deeply sampled blood TCRbeta repertoires from subjects exposed to, actively infected with, or recovered from COVID-19 were included in the dataset.

Collaborating institutions collected whole blood in K2EDTA tubes following their own protocols. For TCRbeta analysis, collaborators shipped samples as frozen whole blood, isolated PBMCs, or DNA extracted from either of those sample types. TCRbeta CDR3 regions were amplified from genomic DNA by means of the immunoSEQ Assay, a bias-controlled multiplex PCR. In the paper's pipeline: Nucleated cell counts per sample were estimated from amplification of reference gene primers within the assay. To quantify the absolute abundance of each unique TCRbeta CDR3 rearrangement, sequence reads were collapsed and filtered. For each sample, productive Simpson clonality was calculated as the square root of Simpson's diversity index over productive rearrangements. In TCRdb, the immuneACCESS table is reduced to in-frame sequences with V and J assigned. These tables do not hold every clone; where another copy was compared, an unresolved V gene accounts for under half, and the others remain unexplained. That table gives V, J and clone size, and the DNA gave D and trimming. For this sample there are about 110,000 clones; roughly four fifths appear just once. Of the sample, more than 15% is held by the ten largest clones.

A remark on this clone: Its target antigen remains unknown. No much larger clonotype is one base removed from it; base qualities were not supplied.

Study-wide conclusions, independent of this receptor: How much clinical and demographic metadata was included differed by source and by participant, and the metadata was provided uncurated.

The specimen sequenced was peripheral blood. The TCR was taken from a woman between 55 and 75 years old with acute or convalescent COVID-19.

The CDR3 region has the sequence CATSPRLAGLSADTQYF. The DNA sequence is TGTGCCACCAGTCCCCGCCTAGCGGGGTTATCAGCAGATACGCAGTATTTT. The rearrangement combines TRBV15 with TRBJ2-3, with TRBD2 identical over 9 junction bases. Per the germline V gene (reference sequence), LNHNV is the CDR1 and YYDKDF is the CDR2. The CDR3 measures 17 amino acids from cysteine to phenylalanine. Only the CDR3 portion is preserved as DNA: 51 bases, with reading frame beginning at the first base. V and J are trimmed by 6 bases and 4 bases, and the gene matches miss 14 bases of the junction. Here the CDR3 is joined to the reference TRBV15 and TRBJ2-3 genes, and the full variable domain is: DAMVIQNPRYQVTQFGKPVTLSCSQTLNHNVMYWYQQKSSQAPKLLFHYYDKDFNNEADTPDNFQSRRPNTSFCFLDIRSPGLGDTAMYLCATSPRLAGLSADTQYFGPGTRLTVL.